This TCR beta chain was identified during a study of response to subunit inactivated influenza vaccine. The V end was cut by 2 bases, the J end by 4 bases, with 11 bases between. In germline, CDR1 is GTSNPN, CDR2 SVGIG (reference sequence). The CDR3 runs to 13 residues. MiXCR, run by TCRdb on the RT-PCR reads, gives a single entry per CDR3 protein. The table lists around 580,000 distinct CDR3 sequences, approximately 12% of them singletons. Notes on this clonotype: Its antigen remains unidentified.

Findings and caveats of the study: Every seasonal influenza vaccination brings in few new T cells, the authors suggested.

The sequence came from a man over 45 who received an inactivated influenza vaccine. The chain employs TRBV30 and TRBJ1-2, with D perhaps matching TRBD1 (5 bases). This specimen was PBMCs from blood, taken on the day of vaccination. In DNA, the CDR3 is TGTGCCTGGAGTAAACCCGGGACCTATGGCTACACCTTC. Residues: CAWSKPGTYGYTF.